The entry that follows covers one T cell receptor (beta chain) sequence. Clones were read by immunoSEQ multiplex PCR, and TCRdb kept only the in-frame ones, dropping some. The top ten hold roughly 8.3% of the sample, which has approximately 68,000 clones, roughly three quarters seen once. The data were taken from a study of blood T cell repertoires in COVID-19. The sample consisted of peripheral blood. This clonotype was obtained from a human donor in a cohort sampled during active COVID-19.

CDR3 nucleotide sequence: TGTGCCAGCAGCCTGACGGGGATCGACGAGCAGTACTTC. The encoded protein is CASSLTGIDEQYF. The chain combines TRBV28 with TRBJ2-7; D may be TRBD2 (5 bases). Looked up from germline, CDR1 is MDHEN and CDR2 is SYDVKM. This CDR3 comprises 13 residues. Trimming shortened V by 6 bases and J by 5 bases, and 14 bases separated the two germline ends.